This T cell receptor (beta chain) was captured by sequencing in a study of cytomegalovirus exposure and HLA in healthy donors. General study results and limits: Analyzed later, most CMV-associated TCR beta chains appeared HLA-restricted. The authors assumed roughly uniform sequencing depth across donors for presence/absence analyses.

Regarding this clone: Antigen: not known.

Germline V gene data show CDR1 as LGHNT and CDR2 as FRNRAP. CDR3 length: 13 amino acids. Trimming removed 6 bases from V and 3 bases from J, with 11 bases in between. The PCR employed 60 Vbeta primers together with 13 Jbeta primers. Data came from immunoSEQ multiplex PCR; TCRdb stores just in-frame clones and leaves some out. Seen here are fewer than 95,000 clones, around 81% observed once, and the top ten hold around 2%. The sample was PBMCs. V gene TRBV12-5 combines with J gene TRBJ2-5, with TRBD2 as a possible D gene (5 bases). This clonotype was obtained from a man aged 18 to 29 in good health and CMV-seronegative. DNA of the CDR3: TGTGCTAGTGGGAGGGTGGGAGAAGAGACCCAGTACTTC. Residues: CASGRVGEETQYF.